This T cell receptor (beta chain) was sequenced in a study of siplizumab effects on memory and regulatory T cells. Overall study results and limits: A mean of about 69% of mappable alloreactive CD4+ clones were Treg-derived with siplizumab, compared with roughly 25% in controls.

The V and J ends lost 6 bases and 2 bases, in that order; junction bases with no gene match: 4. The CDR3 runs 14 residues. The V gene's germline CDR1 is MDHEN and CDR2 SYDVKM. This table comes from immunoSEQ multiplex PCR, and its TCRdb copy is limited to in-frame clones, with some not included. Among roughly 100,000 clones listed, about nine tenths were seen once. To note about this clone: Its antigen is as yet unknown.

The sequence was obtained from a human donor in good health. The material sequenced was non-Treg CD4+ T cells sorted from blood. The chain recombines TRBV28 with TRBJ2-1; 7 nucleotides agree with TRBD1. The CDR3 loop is CASRQGVAYNEQFF. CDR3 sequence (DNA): TGTGCCAGCAGGCAGGGGGTCGCCTACAATGAGCAGTTCTTC.